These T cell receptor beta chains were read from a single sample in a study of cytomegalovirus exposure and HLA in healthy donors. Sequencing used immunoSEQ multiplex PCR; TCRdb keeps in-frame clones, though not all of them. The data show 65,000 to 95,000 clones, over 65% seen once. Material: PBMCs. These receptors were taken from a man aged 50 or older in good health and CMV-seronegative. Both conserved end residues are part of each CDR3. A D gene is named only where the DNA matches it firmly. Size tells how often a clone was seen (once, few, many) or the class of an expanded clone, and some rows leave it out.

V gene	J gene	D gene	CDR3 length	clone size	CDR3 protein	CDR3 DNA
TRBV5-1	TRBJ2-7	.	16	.	CASSLAAGAAGYEQYF	TGCGCCAGCAGCTTGGCTGCGGGGGCGGCCGGGTACGAGCAGTACTTC
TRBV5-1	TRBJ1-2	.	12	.	CASSSGEYGYTF	TGCGCCAGCAGCTCGGGGGAGTATGGCTACACCTTC
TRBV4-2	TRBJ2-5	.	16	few	CASSQTGGGYQETQYF	TGTGCCAGCAGCCAAACGGGCGGAGGGTACCAAGAGACCCAGTACTTC
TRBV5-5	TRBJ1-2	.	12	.	CASSLERTGYTF	TGTGCCAGCAGCTTGGAGCGAACAGGCTACACCTTC
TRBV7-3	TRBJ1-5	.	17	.	CAPTAGAWYTSNQPQHF	TGTGCCCCGACCGCAGGGGCCTGGTATACCAGCAATCAGCCCCAGCATTTT
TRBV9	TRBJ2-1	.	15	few	CASSVAQRTDNEQFF	TGTGCCAGCAGCGTAGCCCAGCGGACAGACAATGAGCAGTTCTTC
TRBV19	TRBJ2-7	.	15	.	CASSIELVPAREQYF	TGTGCCAGTAGTATAGAGCTCGTCCCTGCTAGGGAGCAGTACTTC
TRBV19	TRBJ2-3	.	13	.	CASSAPSTDTQYF	TGTGCCAGTAGTGCGCCAAGCACAGATACGCAGTATTTT
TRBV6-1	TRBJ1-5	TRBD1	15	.	CASSPSRGSGLTQHF	TGTGCCAGCAGTCCTTCCAGGGGGTCGGGATTGACCCAGCATTTT
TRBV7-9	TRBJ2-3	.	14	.	CASRPTGRADTQYF	TGTGCCAGCAGACCAACAGGGCGGGCAGATACGCAGTATTTT
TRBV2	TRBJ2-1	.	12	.	CASSEGRSEQFF	TGTGCCAGCAGTGAGGGGCGAAGTGAACAGTTCTTC
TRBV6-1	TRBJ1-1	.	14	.	CASSPRTERNEAFF	TGTGCCAGCAGTCCCCGGACAGAAAGAAATGAAGCTTTCTTT
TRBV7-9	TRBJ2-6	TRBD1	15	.	CASSSGTGGANVLTF	TGTGCCAGCAGCTCAGGGACAGGAGGGGCCAACGTCCTGACTTTC
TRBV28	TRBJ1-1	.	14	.	CASRLDRRNTEAFF	TGTGCCAGCCGTCTCGACAGAAGAAACACTGAAGCTTTCTTT
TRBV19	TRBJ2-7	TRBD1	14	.	CASSIGRGSYEQYF	TGTGCCAGTAGTATTGGCAGGGGGTCCTACGAGCAGTACTTC
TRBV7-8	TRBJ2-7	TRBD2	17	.	CASSPLPTSGGAYEQYF	TGTGCCAGCAGCCCCCTCCCGACTAGCGGGGGGGCCTACGAGCAGTACTTC
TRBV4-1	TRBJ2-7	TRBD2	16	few	CASSQDSTSGGYEQYF	TGCGCCAGCAGCCAAGATTCGACTAGCGGGGGGTACGAGCAGTACTTC
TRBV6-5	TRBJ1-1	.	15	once	CASSHRSGMNTEAFF	TGTGCCAGCAGTCATCGATCAGGCATGAACACTGAAGCTTTCTTT
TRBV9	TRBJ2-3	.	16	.	CASSPGGSIKTDTQYF	TGTGCCAGCAGCCCGGGGGGCAGCATAAAGACAGATACGCAGTATTTT
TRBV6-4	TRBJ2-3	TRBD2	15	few	CASSDLGLAGGQQYF	TGTGCCAGCAGTGACTTGGGACTAGCGGGGGGCCAGCAGTATTTT
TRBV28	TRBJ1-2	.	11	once	CASREEYGYTF	TGTGCCAGCCGAGAGGAATATGGCTACACCTTC
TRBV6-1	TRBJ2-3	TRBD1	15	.	CASLRGGQGSDTQYF	TGTGCCAGCCTGAGGGGGGGACAGGGATCAGATACGCAGTATTTT
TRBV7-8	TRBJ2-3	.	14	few	CASTGRVVTDTQYF	TGTGCCTCAACGGGCAGGGTGGTCACAGATACGCAGTATTTT
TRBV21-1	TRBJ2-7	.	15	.	CASSSSGARGYEQYF	TGTGCCAGCAGCTCATCGGGAGCAAGGGGCTACGAGCAGTACTTC
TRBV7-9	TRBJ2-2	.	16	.	CASSPLGIWGPGELFF	TGTGCCAGCAGCCCCTTGGGGATTTGGGGCCCCGGGGAGCTGTTTTTT
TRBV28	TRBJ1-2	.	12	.	CASSWENYGYTF	TGTGCCAGCAGCTGGGAGAACTATGGCTACACCTTC
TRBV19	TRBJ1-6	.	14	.	CASSAQTQGSPLHF	TGTGCCAGTAGTGCACAAACACAGGGCTCACCCCTCCACTTT
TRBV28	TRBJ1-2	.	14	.	CASTVSSQGYGYTF	TGTGCCAGCACAGTTTCGTCCCAGGGCTATGGCTACACCTTC
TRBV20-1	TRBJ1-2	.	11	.	CSAGQKGGYTF	TGCAGTGCTGGACAGAAGGGGGGCTACACCTTC
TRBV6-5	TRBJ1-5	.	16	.	CASSYRRGGYNQPQHF	TGTGCCAGCAGTTACAGGCGCGGGGGCTACAATCAGCCCCAGCATTTT
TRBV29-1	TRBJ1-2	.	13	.	CSVAREANYGYTF	TGCAGCGTTGCGAGGGAAGCTAACTATGGCTACACCTTC
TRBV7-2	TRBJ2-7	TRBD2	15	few	CASSPSGGSPYEQYF	TGTGCCAGCAGCCCATCGGGGGGGAGTCCGTACGAGCAGTACTTC
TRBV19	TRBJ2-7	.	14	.	CASSIGGIVDEQYF	TGTGCCAGTAGTATAGGGGGCATTGTCGACGAGCAGTACTTC
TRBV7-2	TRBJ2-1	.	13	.	CASSFRLASEQFF	TGTGCCAGCAGCTTTAGACTGGCCTCCGAGCAGTTCTTC
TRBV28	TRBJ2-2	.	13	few	CASSSGTRGELFF	TGTGCCAGCAGTTCGGGGACACGCGGGGAGCTGTTTTTT
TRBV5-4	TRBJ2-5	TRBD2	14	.	CASSPGGGRETQYF	TGTGCCAGCAGCCCCGGGGGGGGGCGAGAGACCCAGTACTTC
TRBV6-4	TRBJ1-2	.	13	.	CASSPDTNYGYTF	TGTGCCAGCAGCCCGGACACTAACTATGGCTACACCTTC
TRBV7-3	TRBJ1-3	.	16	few	CASSLNQADSGNTIYF	TGTGCCAGCAGCTTAAATCAGGCCGACTCTGGAAACACCATATATTTT
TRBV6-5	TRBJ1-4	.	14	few	CASRSDGGNEKLFF	TGTGCCAGCAGGTCCGACGGGGGGAATGAAAAACTGTTTTTT
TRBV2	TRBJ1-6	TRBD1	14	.	CASRGTAYNSPLHF	TGTGCCAGCAGGGGGACAGCCTATAATTCACCCCTCCACTTT
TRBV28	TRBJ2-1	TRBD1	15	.	CASSGRDRQYNEQFF	TGTGCCAGCAGTGGCCGGGACAGGCAGTACAATGAGCAGTTCTTC
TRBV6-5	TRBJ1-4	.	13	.	CACLSGVYEKLFF	TGTGCCTGTCTTTCAGGGGTTTATGAAAAACTGTTTTTT
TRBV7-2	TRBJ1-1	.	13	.	CASSSYRDTEAFF	TGTGCCAGCAGCTCCTACAGAGACACTGAAGCTTTCTTT
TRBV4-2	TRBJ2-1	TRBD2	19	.	CASSQEGRTGLAGRNEQFF	TGTGCCAGCAGCCAAGAAGGCCGAACGGGACTAGCGGGCCGTAATGAGCAGTTCTTC